The 28 T cell receptor beta chains reported below all come from one sample, sequenced in a study of T-cell reconstitution after alpha-beta-depleted transplantation in children. TCRbeta library preparation incorporated unique molecular identifiers. MiXCR was run by TCRdb on the PCR reads, yielding one entry per CDR3 protein. The table records around 420,000 distinct CDR3 sequences, about a sixth of them present only once. The source material was PBMCs, mostly from graft donor cells, sampled 360 days after TCRalphabeta/CD19-depleted stem cell transplant. The source is a boy less than two years old who had a stem cell transplant for Wiskott-Aldrich syndrome, so the T cells may come from the graft donor.

This chain uses TRBV20-1 with TRBJ2-5; 8 positions agree with TRBD2. Unmatched junction bases numbered 7, after V lost 3 bases and J lost 4 bases. The CDR3 runs 14 residues. Looked up from germline, CDR1 is DFQATT and CDR2 is SNEGSKA (reference sequence). CDR3 amino acids: CSARLAGKGETQYF. CDR3 coding DNA: TGCAGTGCTAGGTTAGCGGGAAAGGGAGAGACCCAGTACTTC.

This chain connects TRBV5-3 to TRBJ2-4; tentatively, D is TRBD1 or TRBD2 (5 bases each). TRBV5-3 qualifies as an ORF whose function is uncertain. This CDR3 spans 18 amino acids. V lost 9 bases and J lost 1, with 26 bases in between. This chain's CDR3 is CAMSLALSGLGAKNIQYF. CDR3 nucleotides: TGTGCCATGAGCTTGGCCTTGTCGGGGCTGGGGGCCAAAAACATTCAGTACTTC.

The chain has TRBV10-3 and TRBJ1-1; TRBD1 agrees at 9 bases. V shed 6 bases, J shed 1 base, and the junction held 3 bases outside the gene matches. CDR3 length equals 14 residues. The germline gives CDR1 ENHRY, CDR2 SYGVKD. CDR3 DNA sequence: TGTGCCATCAGCTTGGACAGGGGGAACACTGAAGCTTTCTTT. This translates into CAISLDRGNTEAFF.

In DNA, the CDR3 is TGTGCCACCAGCTTAGACCGGGATTGGGGCTACGAGCAGTACTTC. Translated, it gives CATSLDRDWGYEQYF. The chain carries TRBV15 and TRBJ2-7; TRBD2 is a possible D gene (5 bases). CDR3 length: 15 residues. Trimming removed 5 bases from V and 3 bases from J, with 17 bases in between. In germline, CDR1 is LNHNV, CDR2 YYDKDF (reference sequence).

The genes are TRBV12-3 or TRBV12-4 and TRBJ1-6, with TRBD1 identical over 10 bases. Trimming took 5 bases from V and 7 from J; bases not matched to a gene: 5. The CDR3 has 15 residues. CDR3 DNA sequence: TGTGCCAGCAGTCCCCGGGACAGGGGAAATTCACCCCTCCACTTT. It encodes CASSPRDRGNSPLHF.

V gene TRBV11-2 combines with J gene TRBJ2-1; TRBD2 is a possible D gene (6 bases). V was shortened by 5 bases and J by 3 bases, with 11 bases between the two germline ends. This CDR3 is 14 amino acids long. In germline, CDR1 is SGHAT, CDR2 FQNNGV. This CDR3 is CASSAGTRYNEQFF. CDR3 nucleotide sequence: TGTGCCAGCAGCGCTGGGACTCGCTACAATGAGCAGTTCTTC.

The chain carries TRBV5-1 and TRBJ2-7; 9 bases map to TRBD1. The CDR3 sequence is 18 residues long. The germline V gene has CDR1 SGHRS and CDR2 YFSETQ. The J segment lost 0 bases and the V segment lost 4 bases, leaving 14 bases of the junction unmatched. CDR3: CASSNPGTGSSNSYEQYF. In DNA, the CDR3 is TGCGCCAGCAGCAACCCCGGGACAGGGTCATCTAACTCCTACGAGCAGTACTTC.

This clonotype was recorded at least ten times. J is TRBJ2-1 and V is TRBV12-3 or TRBV12-4; TRBD2 matches 12 bases. V lost 4 bases to trimming and J lost 5 bases; unmatched junction nucleotides: 15. The CDR3 totals 19 residues. DNA for the CDR3: TGTGCCAGCAGTTCCTACCAGGCCGGGACTAGCGGGCAAAACAATGAGCAGTTCTTC. It encodes CASSSYQAGTSGQNNEQFF.

The rearrangement joins TRBV29-1 to TRBJ2-7; TRBD2 might be the D (5 bases). The CDR3 has 14 residues. Looked up from germline, CDR1 is SQVTM and CDR2 is ANQGSEA. V lost 0 bases to trimming and J lost 6 bases, with 15 bases between them. This chain's CDR3 is CSVEDLWGDREQYF. The CDR3 bases are TGCAGCGTTGAAGACCTTTGGGGAGATCGCGAGCAGTACTTC.

This clonotype was counted only a few times. This rearrangement joins TRBV28 to TRBJ2-6; 11 bases line up with TRBD2. CDR1 and CDR2 from the germline V gene are MDHEN and SYDVKM. The CDR3 has 19 amino acids. The V gene end was trimmed by 2 bases and the J gene end by 0 bases; junction bases not matched to a gene: 6. Written as DNA, the CDR3 is TGTGCCAGCAGTTTAGGTCTAGCGGGGGGACGCTCTGGGGCCAACGTCCTGACTTTC. Its translation is CASSLGLAGGRSGANVLTF.

This chain links TRBV7-2 with TRBJ1-6; D gene unclear. CDR1 and CDR2 (germline): SGHTA, FQGNSA. V lost 2 bases and J 9 bases, leaving 5 bases between the germline ends. This CDR3 is built from 12 residues. The CDR3 here is CASSLSTSPLHF. DNA for the CDR3: TGTGCCAGCAGCTTATCAACTTCACCCCTCCACTTT.

The CDR3 here is CASSPRESSYNEQFF. DNA for the CDR3: TGTGCCAGCTCACCACGGGAGAGCTCCTACAATGAGCAGTTCTTC. The chain recombines TRBV18 with TRBJ2-1; a weak D match, TRBD2 (5 bases). Germline CDR1 and CDR2: KGHSH and LQKENI. V was shortened by 1 base and J by 0 bases, with 7 bases between the two germline ends. CDR3 size: 15 residues.

V usage is TRBV5-1 and J usage is TRBJ1-4; TRBD1 agrees at 11 bases. Germline assignment: CDR1 SGHRS and CDR2 YFSETQ. The V and J ends lost 4 bases and 7 bases, in that order; junction bases with no gene match: 6. The CDR3 extends over 15 amino acids. The CDR3 DNA is TGCGCCAGCAGCCTTGGGGACAGGGGGAGTGAAAAACTGTTTTTT. It codes for CASSLGDRGSEKLFF.

This clonotype has more than one count but fewer than ten. The chain joins TRBV3-1 to TRBJ2-5; 7 nucleotides agree with TRBD2. Trimming removed 0 bases from V and 3 bases from J; junction bases left unmatched: 1. The CDR3 is 14 residues long. Germline assignment: CDR1 LGHDT and CDR2 YNNKEL (reference sequence). In nucleotides, the CDR3 is TGTGCCAGCAGCCAAGAGGGAGGGAAAGAGACCCAGTACTTC. Translating it yields CASSQEGGKETQYF.

The chain is built from TRBV6-2 or TRBV6-3 and TRBJ2-5; TRBD1 matches at 8 bases. CDR3 length: 14 amino acids. J gave up 0 bases and V 6 bases, and 3 bases lay outside the gene matches. Germline V lookup: CDR1 MNHEY, CDR2 SVGEGT. This CDR3 reads CASSWTGHQETQYF. The CDR3 nucleotides read TGTGCCAGCAGCTGGACAGGGCACCAAGAGACCCAGTACTTC.

As DNA, the CDR3 is TGCGCCAGCAGAGGATTGAAGGATTCACCCCTCCACTTT. Translation gives CASRGLKDSPLHF. The chain recombines TRBV5-1 with TRBJ1-6, with D unclear. V was clipped by 5 bases and J by 8 bases, with 11 bases between them. The CDR3 covers 13 residues. Germline V gives CDR1 SGHRS, CDR2 YFSETQ.

This clonotype was counted a few times. CDR3 nucleotide sequence: TGTGCCATCAGGCGGACAGGGGTAGAGACCCAGTACTTC. The encoded protein is CAIRRTGVETQYF. The chain joins TRBV10-3 to TRBJ2-5; the match to TRBD1 covers 9 bases. Losses at the gene ends were 6 bases for V and 4 bases for J; bases not matched to a gene: 3. The germline V gene encodes CDR1 ENHRY and CDR2 SYGVKD. This CDR3 contains 13 residues.

This clonotype was counted between two and nine times. The chain has TRBV7-9 and TRBJ2-5; D remains ambiguous. V lost 4 bases, J lost 2 bases, and 11 bases lay in between. The CDR3 runs to 14 residues. Germline CDR1 reads SEHNR; CDR2 reads FQNEAQ (reference sequence). In DNA, the CDR3 is TGTGCCAGCAGCTATCACGCCGGACAAGAGACCCAGTACTTC. It codes for CASSYHAGQETQYF.

This clonotype has more than one count but fewer than ten. The chain links TRBV3-1 to TRBJ2-2, with 7 positions matching TRBD1. CDR3 length: 16 residues. Per germline, CDR1 LGHDT and CDR2 YNNKEL (reference sequence). V lost 2 bases, J lost 5 bases, and 8 bases stayed unmatched. CDR3 nucleotide sequence: TGTGCCAGCAGCCAAACCTCGACAGGGCGGACCGGGGAGCTGTTTTTT. This codes for CASSQTSTGRTGELFF.

This chain links TRBV6-2 or TRBV6-3 with TRBJ2-1, with unresolved D. Looked up from germline, CDR1 is MNHEY and CDR2 is SVGEGT. The CDR3 runs to 13 residues. Between the trimmed V and J ends, which lost 5 bases and 8 bases, there was a span of 13 bases. For the CDR3, the DNA is TGTGCCAGCAGTCCCAGGTACTCTCATGAGCAGTTCTTC. This gives the protein CASSPRYSHEQFF.

This clonotype came up a few times. The chain links TRBV20-1 to TRBJ2-7; TRBD2 matches at 11 bases. V dropped 3 bases and J dropped 3; count of bases not matched to a gene: 1. Germline V CDR1 and CDR2: DFQATT, SNEGSKA (reference sequence). The CDR3 sequence is 13 residues long. Here the CDR3 DNA reads TGCAGTGCTAGCACTAGCGGGAGCTACGAGCAGTACTTC. It encodes CSASTSGSYEQYF.

The rearrangement uses TRBV5-1 and TRBJ2-7; D is undetermined. Germline V lookup: CDR1 SGHRS, CDR2 YFSETQ. This CDR3 comprises 13 residues. Trimming took 3 bases from V and 3 from J, leaving 10 bases between them. CDR3 amino acids: CASSSDPFYEQYF. The CDR3 DNA is TGCGCCAGCAGCTCCGACCCCTTCTACGAGCAGTACTTC. Filled out from reference TRBV5-1 and TRBJ2-7, the complete variable domain reads KAGVTQTPRYLIKTRGQQVTLSCSPISGHRSVSWYQQTPGQGLQFLFEYFSETQRNKGNFPGRFSGRQFSNSRSEMNVSTLELGDSALYLCASSSDPFYEQYFGPGTRLTVT.

The sample holds a few counts of this clonotype. This chain links TRBV6-5 with TRBJ2-1, with unresolved D. The CDR3 has 12 amino acids. Germline V lookup: CDR1 MNHEY, CDR2 SVGAGI. Trimming took off 8 bases at V and 2 bases at J, with 7 bases between the two ends. The CDR3 here is CASGGTYNEQFF. The CDR3 DNA follows: TGTGCCAGCGGCGGCACCTACAATGAGCAGTTCTTC.

In this sample, this clonotype turned up a few times. The rearrangement joins TRBV12-3 or TRBV12-4 to TRBJ1-5, with D tentatively TRBD1 (6 bases). The CDR3 is 14 residues long. The germline V and J ends were trimmed by 6 bases and 4 bases, with 13 bases remaining between them. Written as DNA, the CDR3 is TGTGCCAGCAGCCTGGACAGTCTAAATCAGCCCCAGCATTTT. Translation gives CASSLDSLNQPQHF.

The genes are TRBV10-3 and TRBJ2-3; 13 nucleotides agree with TRBD2. The CDR3 contains 16 residues. Germline V CDR1 and CDR2: ENHRY, SYGVKD. After removal of 6 bases from V and 5 bases from J, the junction contained 8 bases not matched to a gene. CDR3 loop: CAISGGLAGPRDTQYF. The CDR3 nucleotides are TGTGCCATCAGCGGGGGACTAGCGGGGCCGAGAGATACGCAGTATTTT.

This clonotype was counted between two and nine times. CDR3 loop: CASSFGWSGFRTDTQYF. CDR3 coding DNA: TGTGCCAGCAGTTTTGGGTGGTCTGGGTTTCGCACAGATACGCAGTATTTT. The chain couples TRBV28 to TRBJ2-3; D is unresolved. The CDR3 runs 17 residues. The V gene's germline CDR1 is MDHEN and CDR2 SYDVKM. Trimming took off 3 bases at V and 1 base at J, with 17 bases between the two ends.

The genes are TRBV24-1 and TRBJ2-7; D ambiguous. Looked up from germline, CDR1 is KGHDR and CDR2 is SFDVKD. The CDR3 spans 12 residues. V was trimmed by 7 bases and J by 4 bases, leaving 10 bases between them. The CDR3 region is CATSAGNYEQYF. DNA for the CDR3: TGTGCCACCAGCGCAGGAAATTACGAGCAGTACTTC.

V and J are TRBV20-1 and TRBJ2-4; the D is unclear. The CDR3 length is 17 residues. Germline values: CDR1 DFQATT, CDR2 SNEGSKA (reference sequence). V was pared by 0 bases and J by 0 bases, with 15 bases between. The CDR3 is CSARDQLRRTAKNIQYF. In nucleotides, the CDR3 is TGCAGTGCTAGAGATCAACTCCGGCGGACAGCCAAAAACATTCAGTACTTC.